The 30 T cell receptor beta chains presented below share a single source sample, sequenced in a study of shared T cell receptors in the human thymus. Generated by immunoSEQ multiplex PCR, the TCRdb table keeps only in-frame clones and is missing some. The data show fewer than 700,000 clones, with approximately 87% seen just once and approximately 0.01% held by the top ten. These data were likewise used in another study, on human thymus T cells.

The material sequenced was thymocytes. These TCRs come from a boy in the first two years of life with a congenital heart defect.

V usage is TRBV13 and J usage is TRBJ1-1, with TRBD1 identical over 10 bases. The CDR3 runs to 16 residues. Germline CDR1 is PRHDT and CDR2 is FYEKMQ (reference sequence). The ends lost 5 bases at V and 3 bases at J; junction bases unmatched: 9. CDR3 in amino acids: CASSPRTGGRDTEAFF. In DNA, the CDR3 is TGTGCCAGCAGCCCCCGGACAGGGGGGCGGGACACTGAAGCTTTCTTT.

This chain links TRBV5-8 with TRBJ1-1; D perhaps matches TRBD1 (6 bases). Trimming took 4 bases from V and 8 from J, leaving 15 bases between them. CDR1 and CDR2 (germline): SGHTS, YDEGEE. CDR3 size: 13 residues. CDR3 sequence (DNA): TGTGCCAGCAGCCCGGACAGTTCGCCGGAAGCTTTCTTT. Amino acid sequence: CASSPDSSPEAFF.

The chain is built from TRBV29-1 and TRBJ2-3; a weak D match, TRBD2 (7 bases). The CDR3 loop spans 14 amino acids. V dropped 6 bases and J dropped 0 bases, with 13 bases sitting between them. CDR1 is SQVTM and CDR2 is ANQGSEA in the germline V gene. CDR3 amino acids: CSVPGGRSTDTQYF. DNA for the CDR3: TGCAGCGTCCCCGGGGGGCGGAGCACAGATACGCAGTATTTT.

The V call is TRBV12-5, the J call TRBJ1-6; TRBD1 matches 10 bases. Germline assignment: CDR1 LGHNT and CDR2 FRNRAP. The trim removed 1 base at V and 8 bases at J, leaving 5 bases unmatched. The CDR3 totals 16 residues. The DNA for the CDR3 is TGTGCTAGTGGTTTGGCCTCCGGGACAGGGGATTCACCCCTCCACTTT. This codes for CASGLASGTGDSPLHF.

This sequence joins TRBV5-6 and TRBJ2-1, with 11 bases lining up with TRBD1. The CDR3 length is 18 residues. V was clipped by 3 bases and J by 6 bases; unmatched bases: 14. Germline lookup yields CDR1 SGHDT and CDR2 YYEEEE. CDR3 region: CASSSQKVDRGPGNEQFF. The DNA of the CDR3 is TGTGCCAGCAGCTCACAGAAAGTGGACAGGGGGCCTGGCAATGAGCAGTTCTTC.

V is TRBV6-5 and J is TRBJ2-3; 8 nucleotides line up with TRBD2. The CDR3 runs to 16 residues. The germline V gene has CDR1 MNHEY and CDR2 SVGAGI. V was clipped by 0 bases and J by 1 base; unmatched bases: 3. The CDR3 sequence: CASSYSREAGTDTQYF. The CDR3 coding sequence is TGTGCCAGCAGTTACTCGCGGGAGGCGGGCACAGATACGCAGTATTTT.

The table lists this clone with a few counts. This CDR3 is CASSKARSLHYEQYF. The CDR3 nucleotides read TGTGCCAGCAGCAAAGCGAGAAGTCTCCACTACGAGCAGTACTTC. The V gene is TRBV21-1, the J gene TRBJ2-7; the D call TRBD2 from the table was never checked on the DNA. TRBV21-1 is noted as a pseudogene. The CDR3 length is 15 residues.

The rearrangement links TRBV25-1 to TRBJ2-5; D might be TRBD1 (5 bases). This CDR3 is 17 amino acids long. The ends were cut back, 6 bases at V and 4 bases at J, with 24 bases in the middle. Germline CDR1 is MGHDK and CDR2 is SYGVNS. CDR3 residues: CASRPKGGAEDTETQYF. DNA of the CDR3: TGTGCCAGCAGACCGAAGGGTGGGGCAGAGGACACAGAGACCCAGTACTTC.

This sequence joins TRBV7-9 and TRBJ2-7; D possibly corresponds to TRBD2 (6 bases). CDR1 is SEHNR, CDR2 FQNEAQ, per germline (reference sequence). V lost 3 bases, J lost 7 bases, and 13 bases lay in between. This CDR3 is 13 amino acids long. CDR3 residues: CASSFGTAWEQYF. CDR3 in DNA: TGTGCCAGCAGCTTCGGGACTGCGTGGGAGCAGTACTTC.

Only a few counts were recorded for this clone. J is TRBJ2-7 and V is TRBV6-1; a weak D match, TRBD1 (6 bases). The CDR3 has 15 amino acids. In germline, CDR1 is MNHNS, CDR2 SASEGT. Between the trimmed V and J ends, which lost 3 bases and 0 bases, there was a span of 12 bases. CDR3 sequence reads: CASSEQVQGSYEQYF. In DNA, the CDR3 is TGTGCCAGCAGTGAGCAGGTACAGGGCTCCTACGAGCAGTACTTC.

The chain employs TRBV7-9 and TRBJ2-7; 12 bases are shared with TRBD2. The germline V gene has CDR1 SEHNR and CDR2 FQNEAQ (reference sequence). The CDR3 extends over 14 amino acids. The J segment lost 3 bases and the V segment lost 3 bases, leaving 0 bases of the junction unmatched. The CDR3 is CASSLTSGGYEQYF. CDR3 bases: TGTGCCAGCAGCTTGACTAGCGGGGGCTACGAGCAGTACTTC.

The rearrangement links TRBV10-3 to TRBJ2-1; TRBD1 aligns across 10 bases. This CDR3 comprises 17 residues. Germline V gene lookup returns CDR1 ENHRY and CDR2 SYGVKD. Unmatched junction bases numbered 7, after V lost 0 bases and J lost 5 bases. The CDR3, as DNA: TGTGCCATCAGTGAGTCGAAATCCGGGACAGGGGACAATGAGCAGTTCTTC. This gives the protein CAISESKSGTGDNEQFF.

The chain carries TRBV4-3 and TRBJ2-5; 8 bases are a match to TRBD1. Germline lookup yields CDR1 LGHNA and CDR2 YSLEER. V shed 5 bases and J 5 bases; nucleotides not matched to a gene: 4. The CDR3 length is 13 residues. The CDR3 spells CASSSQGAETQYF. CDR3 nucleotides: TGCGCCAGCAGCTCCCAGGGGGCTGAGACCCAGTACTTC.

The genes are TRBV27 and TRBJ2-7, with D possibly matching TRBD1 (6 bases). CDR1 is MNHEY and CDR2 is SMNVEV in the germline V gene (reference sequence). The CDR3 is 15 residues long. Trimming pared 6 bases from V and 5 bases from J, leaving 20 bases between. CDR3 sequence: CASSPARGQSNEQYF. The CDR3 region has the DNA TGTGCCAGCAGCCCGGCGAGGGGACAATCTAACGAGCAGTACTTC.

The chain joins TRBV5-6 to TRBJ2-4; TRBD2 aligns across 13 bases. The CDR3 has 14 residues. Germline V lookup: CDR1 SGHDT, CDR2 YYEEEE. The V segment lost 4 bases and the J segment 15 bases; nucleotides outside the gene matches: 10. DNA of the CDR3: TGTGCCAGCAGCACACGAGGACTAGCGGGAGTGCTGTACTTC. Translation: CASSTRGLAGVLYF.

A few counts support this clone. The rearrangement uses TRBV7-9 and TRBJ2-7; unclear D gene. CDR3 size: 12 residues. CDR1 and CDR2 (germline): SEHNR, FQNEAQ (reference sequence). V was pared by 2 bases and J by 6 bases, with 8 bases between. The CDR3 bases are TGTGCCAGCAGCTTAAACGTCGGCGAGCAGTACTTC. Residues: CASSLNVGEQYF.

The chain recombines TRBV27 with TRBJ2-2; TRBD1 matches at 9 bases. Germline assignment: CDR1 MNHEY and CDR2 SMNVEV (reference sequence). This CDR3 is 17 amino acids long. After removal of 0 bases from V and 4 bases from J, the junction contained 6 bases not matched to a gene. In nucleotides, the CDR3 is TGTGCCAGCAGTTTATCAGCCGGGACAGGGTTCACCGGGGAGCTGTTTTTT. Protein product: CASSLSAGTGFTGELFF.

The chain combines TRBV27 with TRBJ2-7, with a weak D call TRBD1 (6 bases). There are 15 residues in the CDR3. Germline CDR1 reads MNHEY; CDR2 reads SMNVEV (reference sequence). V dropped 5 bases and J dropped 4 bases, with 18 bases sitting between them. The CDR3 protein is CASSPRDTLPYEQYF. DNA of the CDR3: TGTGCCAGCAGTCCAAGGGACACCCTCCCTTACGAGCAGTACTTC.

The chain recombines TRBV4-2 with TRBJ1-5, with 11 bases lining up with TRBD1. The germline V gene encodes CDR1 LGHNA and CDR2 YNFKEQ. V was pared by 0 bases and J by 0 bases, with 10 bases of the junction left unmatched. The length of the CDR3 is 20 residues. The CDR3 reads CASSQDPEGQGDHSNQPQHF. In nucleotides, the CDR3 is TGTGCCAGCAGCCAAGACCCGGAGGGACAGGGGGATCATAGCAATCAGCCCCAGCATTTT.

The chain recombines TRBV30 with TRBJ1-5; no clear D. CDR1 is GTSNPN and CDR2 is SVGIG in the germline V gene (reference sequence). Trimming took 0 bases from V and 2 from J, leaving 14 bases between them. This CDR3 spans 16 amino acids. DNA of the CDR3: TGTGCCTGGAGTGTAAGGAACGGCGGGGGCAATCAGCCCCAGCATTTT. The encoded protein is CAWSVRNGGGNQPQHF.

V is TRBV4-3 and J is TRBJ2-1, with 7 nucleotides matching TRBD2. Germline V gene data show CDR1 as LGHNA and CDR2 as YSLEER. The CDR3 contains 16 residues. V lost 0 bases to trimming and J lost 4 bases; unmatched junction nucleotides: 6. The CDR3 region is CASSQEPSSGYNEQFF. The CDR3 DNA reads as TGCGCCAGCAGCCAAGAACCTTCTAGCGGATACAATGAGCAGTTCTTC.

This clone was picked up one time. This chain joins TRBV14 and TRBJ2-7; TRBD1 might be the D (5 bases). V lost 2 bases and J 0 bases, leaving 14 bases between the germline ends. CDR1 SGHDN and CDR2 FVKESK come from the germline V gene. The CDR3 loop spans 16 amino acids. The CDR3 loop is CASSQLGVLGSYEQYF. CDR3 nucleotides: TGTGCCAGCAGCCAATTAGGGGTATTGGGCTCCTACGAGCAGTACTTC.

The rearrangement uses TRBV6-1 and TRBJ1-3; TRBD1 aligns across 7 bases. V lost 6 bases and J lost 0; bases outside the gene matches: 5. The CDR3 length is 15 residues. Germline V gene lookup returns CDR1 MNHNS and CDR2 SASEGT. CDR3 sequence (DNA): TGTGCCAGCAGATTGGGACAGAGCTCTGGAAACACCATATATTTT. Translation gives CASRLGQSSGNTIYF.

J is TRBJ2-5 and V is TRBV18; 14 nucleotides line up with TRBD2. Unmatched junction bases numbered 15, after V lost 0 bases and J lost 3 bases. Germline values: CDR1 KGHSH, CDR2 LQKENI. There are 21 residues in the CDR3. The CDR3 here is CASSPPRMAVRGLAGEETQYF. The CDR3 DNA sequence: TGTGCCAGCTCACCACCGAGGATGGCGGTGCGGGGACTAGCGGGAGAAGAGACCCAGTACTTC.

The J gene is TRBJ2-7, the V gene TRBV2; weak D call: TRBD1 (6 bases). The CDR3 contains 17 residues. Germline-derived CDR1 and CDR2 are SNHLY and FYNNEI. Trimming removed 0 bases at V and 0 bases at J, with 15 bases between. CDR3 amino acids: CASSEAPRAGASYEQYF. CDR3 nucleotides: TGTGCCAGCAGTGAAGCGCCAAGAGCAGGGGCCTCCTACGAGCAGTACTTC. Full variable domain (outside the CDR3, taken from reference TRBV2 and TRBJ2-7): EPEVTQTPSHQVTQMGQEVILRCVPISNHLYFYWYRQILGQKVEFLVSFYNNEISEKSEIFDDQFSVERPDGSNFTLKIRSTKLEDSAMYFCASSEAPRAGASYEQYFGPGTRLTVT.

This chain links TRBV6-5 with TRBJ1-3, with D unclear. This CDR3 is 14 amino acids long. V was trimmed by 5 bases and J by 4 bases, leaving 12 bases between them. CDR1 is MNHEY, CDR2 SVGAGI, per germline. In nucleotides, the CDR3 is TGTGCCAGCAGTCTAAGTTTTTCGGGAAACACCATATATTTT. Its protein is CASSLSFSGNTIYF.

The CDR3 coding sequence is TGTGCCTGGGGACTAGCGGGAGGGCCATATCGGGACGAGCAGTACTTC. It translates to CAWGLAGGPYRDEQYF. The V gene is TRBV30, the J gene TRBJ2-7, with 15 bases fitting TRBD2. The CDR3 totals 16 residues. CDR1 is GTSNPN, CDR2 SVGIG, per germline (reference sequence). V gave up 5 bases and J gave up 5 bases; unmatched junction bases: 10.

The genes are TRBV2 and TRBJ2-3; 8 positions match TRBD2. The junction had 9 bases not matched to a gene; V was cut back by 5 bases and J by 2 bases. This CDR3 region has 16 residues. CDR1 and CDR2 (germline): SNHLY, FYNNEI. CDR3 amino acids: CASSQIAGSSTDTQYF. The CDR3 DNA follows: TGTGCCAGCAGTCAAATAGCGGGGAGCTCCACAGATACGCAGTATTTT.

The chain joins TRBV6-1 to TRBJ1-1, with TRBD1 matching 8 bases. The CDR3 loop spans 16 amino acids. The germline gives CDR1 MNHNS, CDR2 SASEGT. V lost 3 bases to trimming and J lost 3 bases; unmatched junction nucleotides: 9. CDR3 nucleotide sequence: TGTGCCAGCAGTGAGCCGGAGACAGGGGAGGACACTGAAGCTTTCTTT. Translation gives CASSEPETGEDTEAFF.

This sequence joins TRBV5-1 and TRBJ1-5, with 9 bases matching TRBD1. V was pared by 3 bases and J by 7 bases, with 11 bases of the junction left unmatched. The CDR3 is made up of 16 amino acids. Germline V gene lookup returns CDR1 SGHRS and CDR2 YFSETQ. CDR3 bases: TGCGCCAGCAGCTATCGGGACAGGGACTTCGGCCAGCCCCAGCATTTT. The encoded protein is CASSYRDRDFGQPQHF.